This TCR beta chain was recorded in a study of PD-1 blockade in classical Hodgkin lymphoma (dated by TCRdb to 2018 to 2020). As for the study more broadly: Nivolumab dosing was 3 mg/kg intravenously every 2 weeks, continuing until either disease progression or unacceptable toxicity. The study used CyTOF and TCR beta sequencing to define a peripheral blood immune signature of response to PD-1 blockade in classical Hodgkin lymphoma.

The paper's findings and limits, for the study overall: Baseline diversity similar to that of newly diagnosed patients was observed in trial patients achieving complete response, whereas significantly lower diversity was observed in partial responders and progressors. CD4+ but not CD8+ TCR diversity rose significantly by C4D1 (p=0.0027 vs p=0.16), most apparent in complete responders (p=0.02). Only a single clinical trial cohort was studied, and what caused the repertoire differences, possibly disease activity or prior therapy, remained undefined. Patients starting nivolumab less than 1 year after ASCT had lower diversity and were excluded from later analyses to avoid confounding by immune reconstitution. Baseline TCR diversity was reported as lower in newly diagnosed patients than in healthy donors, and lower still in relapsed/refractory patients.

Genomic DNA was extracted with the Qiagen DNeasy kit from unsorted PBMCs and from negatively selected CD4+ and CD8+ fractions. Using primers that anneal to V and J segments, immunoSEQ multiplex PCR amplified the TCR beta CDR3 regions. A synthetic immune receptor repertoire was used to minimize amplification bias, and any residual bias was removed computationally once sequencing was done. The paper's data handling went like this. Custom Python scripts were used to quantify repertoire diversity as the Shannon entropy index. Unsorted, CD4+ and CD8+ repertoires were analyzed separately, except in combined analyses where CD4+ and CD8+ sequences were merged in silico. A clone counted as expanded when the clone's frequency after treatment rose at least 2-fold relative to C1D1, and clones undetected at baseline were given a pseudocount of 0.5. Singleton clones were defined as clones with 0 or 1 copy at C1D1, and non-singleton clones were defined as clones with 2 or more copies. Clones expanded in unsorted samples were annotated as CD4+, CD8+ or unknown by matching protein sequences in sorted samples from the same patient. Wilcoxon tests on paired samples were used to test diversity changes from C1D1 to C4D1. TCRdb stores this immuneACCESS table with in-frame sequences only. Part of the clones is absent; in the studies checked, under half of the shortfall reflects unresolved V genes, and no reason is known for the rest. The V and J calls and clone size are taken from that table; D and trimming were inferred from the DNA. The sample records 55,000 to 80,000 clones, about 92% of which are singletons. 6.5% to 8% of the sample is taken by the ten largest.

A note on this clone: Its antigen is not yet known. A far larger clone is one base from this, pointing to a likely read error. Other DNA sequences in this sample translate to the same CDR3.

The CDR3 starts with the cysteine, ends with the phenylalanine, and has 16 residues. Only the CDR3 DNA stays, 48 bases, in frame from base 1. Per the germline V gene, MGHRA is the CDR1 and YSYEKL is the CDR2. V trim: 1 base; J trim: 4 bases; unmatched bases: 5. The intended sense of this specimen's time point label: cycle 1 day 1 (C1D1), immediately before nivolumab initiation. Every trial patient had relapsed after autologous stem cell transplantation, and cohorts A, B and C differed in prior brentuximab vedotin exposure. The trial cohort comprised some 60 patients with relapsed/refractory classical Hodgkin lymphoma whose best overall responses were complete response, partial response or progressive disease. Trial patients were treated with single-agent nivolumab in the multi-cohort phase II CheckMate 205 trial. An independent review committee assessed best overall response using the 2007 International Working Group response criteria. Trial PBMCs were collected immediately before nivolumab initiation (C1D1) and during therapy at cycle 2 day 1 and cycle 4 day 1. Peripheral blood was collected in 8 mL Vacutainer Cell Preparation Tubes, from which PBMCs were isolated by centrifugation and then cryopreserved.

This sequence uses TRBV4-1 and TRBJ2-7; the central 12 bases match TRBD2. Here the sequenced sample was peripheral blood mononuclear cells (PBMCs), taken at baseline. The sequence came from a human donor with classical Hodgkin lymphoma. The nucleotide sequence reads TGCGCCAGCAGCCAAGTTTCGGGACTAGCGGGTTACGAGCAGTACTTC. This sequence encodes CASSQVSGLAGYEQYF.